The present T cell receptor beta chain was sequenced within a study of blood T cell repertoires in COVID-19. Study background: From the United States, Italy and Spain came samples of acute and convalescent COVID-19. T cells, B-cell-depleted T cells, or PBMCs provided the cDNA or gDNA that served as material.

Trimming stripped 3 bases from V and 8 bases from J, with 10 bases between. The CDR3 is 13 amino acids. Germline V gives CDR1 LNHDA, CDR2 SQIVND (reference sequence). Generated by immunoSEQ multiplex PCR, the TCRdb table keeps only in-frame clones and is missing some. The sample lists about 210,000 clones; 80% were seen once. Sequenced input: peripheral blood. The source of this sequence is a man aged 60 to 75 with acute or convalescent COVID-19. The chain recombines TRBV19 with TRBJ1-4; D gene uncertain. CDR3 in DNA: TGTGCCAGTAGTATTATGAGAGGGGAAAAACTGTTTTTT. As protein: CASSIMRGEKLFF.